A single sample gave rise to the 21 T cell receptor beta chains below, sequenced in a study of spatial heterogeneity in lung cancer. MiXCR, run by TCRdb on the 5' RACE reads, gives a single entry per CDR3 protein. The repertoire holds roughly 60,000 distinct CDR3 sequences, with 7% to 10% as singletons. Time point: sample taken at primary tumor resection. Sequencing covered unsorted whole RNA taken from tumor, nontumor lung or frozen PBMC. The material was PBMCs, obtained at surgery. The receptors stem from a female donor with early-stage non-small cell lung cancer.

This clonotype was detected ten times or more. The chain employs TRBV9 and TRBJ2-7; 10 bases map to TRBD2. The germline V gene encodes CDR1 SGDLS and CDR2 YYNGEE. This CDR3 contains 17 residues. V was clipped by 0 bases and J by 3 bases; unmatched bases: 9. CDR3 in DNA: TGTGCCAGCAGCGTAGGGCGGCTAGCGGGAGATTTCTACGAGCAGTACTTC. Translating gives CASSVGRLAGDFYEQYF.

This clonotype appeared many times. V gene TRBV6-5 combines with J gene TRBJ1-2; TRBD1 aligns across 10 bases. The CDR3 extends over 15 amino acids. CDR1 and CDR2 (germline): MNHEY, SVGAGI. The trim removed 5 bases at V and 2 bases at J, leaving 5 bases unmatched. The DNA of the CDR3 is TGTGCCAGCAGTACCGGGACAGGGGCGAACTATGGCTACACCTTC. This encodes CASSTGTGANYGYTF.

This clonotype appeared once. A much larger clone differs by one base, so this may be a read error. The CDR3 sequence: CASSSGTGGTGELFF. In nucleotides, the CDR3 is TGCGCCAGCAGCTCCGGGACAGGGGGCACCGGGGAGCTGTTTTTT. The chain joins TRBV5-1 to TRBJ2-2, with 11 bases lining up with TRBD1. There are 15 residues in the CDR3. Germline V gene sequence: CDR1 SGHRS, CDR2 YFSETQ. The V segment lost 3 bases and the J segment 4 bases; nucleotides outside the gene matches: 2.

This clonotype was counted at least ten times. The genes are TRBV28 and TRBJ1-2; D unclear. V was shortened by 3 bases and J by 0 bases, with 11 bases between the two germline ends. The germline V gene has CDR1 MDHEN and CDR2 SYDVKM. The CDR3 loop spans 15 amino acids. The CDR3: CASSLSGLANYGYTF. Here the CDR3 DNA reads TGTGCCAGCAGTTTGTCCGGTTTAGCTAACTATGGCTACACCTTC.

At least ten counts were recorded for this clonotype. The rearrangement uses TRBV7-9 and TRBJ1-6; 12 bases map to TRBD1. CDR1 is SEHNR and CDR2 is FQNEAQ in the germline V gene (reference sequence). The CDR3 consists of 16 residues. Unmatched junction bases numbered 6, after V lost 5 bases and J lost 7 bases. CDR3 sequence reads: CASSAGQGAGNSPLHF. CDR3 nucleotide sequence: TGTGCCAGCAGCGCGGGACAGGGGGCCGGGAATTCACCCCTCCACTTT.

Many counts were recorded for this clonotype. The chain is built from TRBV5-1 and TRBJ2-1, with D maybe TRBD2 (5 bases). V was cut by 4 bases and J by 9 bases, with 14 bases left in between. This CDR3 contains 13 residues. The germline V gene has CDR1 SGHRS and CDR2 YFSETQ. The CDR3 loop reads CASSVDARGEQFF. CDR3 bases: TGCGCCAGCAGCGTGGACGCCCGGGGTGAGCAGTTCTTC.

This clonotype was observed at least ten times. In DNA, the CDR3 is TGTGCCAGCAGCAAAGGGGGCTTGGAGACCCAGTACTTC. Translation: CASSKGGLETQYF. The V call is TRBV7-3, the J call TRBJ2-5; 7 positions agree with TRBD1. CDR1 is SGHTA, CDR2 FQGTGA, per germline. The CDR3 has 13 residues. J was trimmed by 5 bases and V by 5 bases; bases with no gene match: 5.

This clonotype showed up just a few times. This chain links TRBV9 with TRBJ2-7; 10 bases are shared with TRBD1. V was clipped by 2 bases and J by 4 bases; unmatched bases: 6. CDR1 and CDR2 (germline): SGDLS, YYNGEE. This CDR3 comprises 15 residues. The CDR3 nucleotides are TGTGCCAGCAGCGTGCGGGGGACAGGGGAATACGAGCAGTACTTC. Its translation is CASSVRGTGEYEQYF.

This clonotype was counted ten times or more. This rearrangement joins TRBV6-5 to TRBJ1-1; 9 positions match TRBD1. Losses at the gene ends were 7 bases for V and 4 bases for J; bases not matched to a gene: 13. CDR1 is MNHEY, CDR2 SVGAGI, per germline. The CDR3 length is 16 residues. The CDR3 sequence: CASTRTLQGASTEAFF. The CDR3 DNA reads TGTGCCAGCACCCGAACCCTACAGGGGGCTAGCACTGAAGCTTTCTTT.

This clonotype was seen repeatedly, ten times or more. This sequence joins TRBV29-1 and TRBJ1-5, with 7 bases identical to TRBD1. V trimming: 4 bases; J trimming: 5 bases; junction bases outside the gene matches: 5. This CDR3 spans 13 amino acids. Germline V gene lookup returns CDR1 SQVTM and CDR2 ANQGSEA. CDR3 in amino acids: CSVGQGEDQPQHF. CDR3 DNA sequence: TGCAGCGTTGGCCAGGGGGAAGATCAGCCCCAGCATTTT.

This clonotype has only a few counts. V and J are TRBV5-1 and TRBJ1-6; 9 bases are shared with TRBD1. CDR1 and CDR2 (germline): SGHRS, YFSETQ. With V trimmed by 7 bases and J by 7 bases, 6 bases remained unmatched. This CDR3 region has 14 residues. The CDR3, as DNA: TGCGCCAGCGCTAGACAGGGGGAGAATTCACCCCTCCACTTT. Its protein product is CASARQGENSPLHF.

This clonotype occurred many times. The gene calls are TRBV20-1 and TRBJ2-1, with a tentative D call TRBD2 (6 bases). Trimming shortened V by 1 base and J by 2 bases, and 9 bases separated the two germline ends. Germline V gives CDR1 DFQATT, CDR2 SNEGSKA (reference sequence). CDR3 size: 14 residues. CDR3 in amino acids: CSARVASAYNEQFF. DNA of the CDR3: TGCAGTGCTAGAGTGGCTAGCGCCTACAATGAGCAGTTCTTC.

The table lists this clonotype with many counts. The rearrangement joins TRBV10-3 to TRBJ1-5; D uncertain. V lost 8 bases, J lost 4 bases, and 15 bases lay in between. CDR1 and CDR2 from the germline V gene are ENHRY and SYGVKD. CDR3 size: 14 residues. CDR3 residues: CAISLSGRNQPQHF. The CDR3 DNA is TGTGCCATCTCGTTATCCGGCAGGAATCAGCCCCAGCATTTT.

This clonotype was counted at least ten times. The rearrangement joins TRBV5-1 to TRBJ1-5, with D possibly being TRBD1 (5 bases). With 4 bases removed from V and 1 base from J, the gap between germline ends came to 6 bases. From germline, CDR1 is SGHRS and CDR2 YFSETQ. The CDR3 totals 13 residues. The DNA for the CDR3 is TGCGCCAGCAGCCGGGACAGCAATCAGCCCCAGCATTTT. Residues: CASSRDSNQPQHF.

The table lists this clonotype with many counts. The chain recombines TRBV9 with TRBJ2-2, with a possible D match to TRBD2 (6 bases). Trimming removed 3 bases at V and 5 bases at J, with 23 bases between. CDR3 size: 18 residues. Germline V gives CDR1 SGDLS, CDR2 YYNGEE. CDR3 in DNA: TGTGCCAGCAGCGCGCCCCGTAACTACGTGGAGGGGACCGGGGAGCTGTTTTTT. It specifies CASSAPRNYVEGTGELFF. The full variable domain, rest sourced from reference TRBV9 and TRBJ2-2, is DSGVTQTPKHLITATGQRVTLRCSPRSGDLSVYWYQQSLDQGLQFLIQYYNGEERAKGNILERFSAQQFPDLHSELNLSSLELGDSALYFCASSAPRNYVEGTGELFFGEGSRLTVL.

The CDR3 sequence: CASSRRGADEQFF. CDR3 bases: TGTGCCAGCAGCCGACGAGGAGCTGATGAGCAGTTCTTC. V usage is TRBV28 and J usage is TRBJ2-1, with D hard to call. The CDR3 runs to 13 residues. CDR1 is MDHEN and CDR2 is SYDVKM in the germline V gene. V was shortened by 6 bases and J by 8 bases, with 14 bases between the two germline ends.

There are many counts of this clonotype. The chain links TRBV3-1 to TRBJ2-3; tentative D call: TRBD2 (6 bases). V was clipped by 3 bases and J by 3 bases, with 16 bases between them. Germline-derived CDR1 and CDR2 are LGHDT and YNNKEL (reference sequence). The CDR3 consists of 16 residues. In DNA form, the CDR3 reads TGTGCCAGCAGCCATTCTGGGTTAGCGGAGACAGATACGCAGTATTTT. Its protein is CASSHSGLAETDTQYF.

The CDR3 protein is CASSPQNSPLHF. In nucleotides, the CDR3 is TGTGCCAGCAGCCCACAAAATTCACCCCTCCACTTT. The chain uses TRBV28 and TRBJ1-6; no reliable D call. This CDR3 contains 12 residues. V lost 6 bases and J 7 bases, leaving 7 bases between the germline ends. Germline V gene sequence: CDR1 MDHEN, CDR2 SYDVKM.

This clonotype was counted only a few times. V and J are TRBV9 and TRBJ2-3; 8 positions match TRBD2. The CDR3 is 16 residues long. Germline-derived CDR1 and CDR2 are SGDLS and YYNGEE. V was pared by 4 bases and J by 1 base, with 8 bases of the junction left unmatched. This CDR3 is CASSPGSGIRTDTQYF. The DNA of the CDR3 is TGTGCCAGCAGCCCAGGTAGCGGGATCCGCACAGATACGCAGTATTTT.

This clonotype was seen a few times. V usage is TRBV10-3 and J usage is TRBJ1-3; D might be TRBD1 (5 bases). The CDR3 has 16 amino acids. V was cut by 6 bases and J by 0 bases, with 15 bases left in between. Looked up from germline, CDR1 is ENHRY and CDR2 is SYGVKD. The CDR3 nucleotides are TGTGCCATCAGCGGAAGTGGGGCAGACTCTGGAAACACCATATATTTT. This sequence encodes CAISGSGADSGNTIYF.

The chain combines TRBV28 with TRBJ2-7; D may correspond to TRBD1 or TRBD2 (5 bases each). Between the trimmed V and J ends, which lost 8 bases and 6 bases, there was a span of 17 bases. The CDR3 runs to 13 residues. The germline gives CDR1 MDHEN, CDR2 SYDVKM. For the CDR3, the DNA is TGTGCCAGCGGTGGGACGCCTACCTGCGAGCAGTACTTC. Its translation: CASGGTPTCEQYF.